These T cell receptor beta chains were read from a single sample in a study of T cell changes during pregnancy in multiple sclerosis. Generated by immunoSEQ multiplex PCR, the TCRdb table keeps only in-frame clones and is missing some. This table holds approximately 89,000 clones, 90% to 95% found once. This material consisted of peripheral blood, taken in the third trimester of pregnancy. The receptors derive from a female donor with multiple sclerosis, enrolled in a pregnancy study. Both conserved end residues are part of each CDR3. Each record gives: V gene, J gene, CDR3 protein.

>TRBV9|TRBJ2-5
CASSALGGSRETQYF
>TRBV6-6|TRBJ2-3
CASTLGQRTDTQYF
>TRBV5-1|TRBJ2-5
CASSRIPPAGLAGIQETQYF
>TRBV5-6|TRBJ2-1
CASSWTSGMRQEQFF
>TRBV5-5|TRBJ1-5
CASSLRPGSEQPQHF
>TRBV10-3|TRBJ1-5
CASRQGAGRPQHF
>TRBV9|TRBJ2-7
CASSDRDRGSYEQYF
>TRBV1|TRBJ2-7
CTSSQDPCAGASGSSYEQYF
>TRBV27|TRBJ1-5
CASSLEHPSNQPQHF
>TRBV15|TRBJ1-1
CATSRMTGKSDTEAFF
>TRBV7-9|TRBJ2-1
CASSLASGTTFF
>TRBV7-2|TRBJ2-7
CASSSVSHEQYF
>TRBV10-3|TRBJ2-2
CAISESSAGELFF
>TRBV19|TRBJ2-3
CASSTSGGGTDTQYF
>TRBV7-9|TRBJ2-1
CASSSTGTSGRGTYNEQFF
>TRBV6-1|TRBJ2-2
CASSAGGSGNTGELFF
>TRBV4-1|TRBJ1-3
CASSQTPLKGKPGNTIYF
>TRBV4-2|TRBJ1-1
CASSRRTGTGGALNTEAFF
>TRBV19|TRBJ2-1
CASSILAGGPHEQFF
>TRBV18|TRBJ2-5
CASSPLETYQETQYF
>TRBV21-1|TRBJ1-3
CASSRSDRADGNTIYF
>TRBV7-9|TRBJ2-3
CASSLEKQANTQYF